The 6 T cell receptor beta chains presented below share a single source sample, sequenced in a study of T-cell reconstitution after alpha-beta-depleted transplantation in children (TCRdb year 2016). The library relied on PCR. Instrument on record: Illumina HiSeq 2500. TCR libraries were prepared with molecular barcoding, using unique molecular identifiers to normalize TCRbeta repertoire quantification. The raw public data were reprocessed by TCRdb itself: fastp quality trimming at Q25, MiXCR clonotype calling, in-frame beta chains only. Entries that share a CDR3 protein sequence are merged under the most common genes and DNA. The sample records about 540,000 distinct CDR3 sequences, about a sixth of which are singletons. The ten most abundant clones make up 3% to 3.5% of the sample. This specimen was PBMCs from the stem cell graft donor, taken from the stem cell graft. These receptors originate from a human donor who donated a stem cell graft to a child with acute lymphoblastic leukemia.

In its sample, this clonotype was seen a few times. The chain links TRBV7-9 to TRBJ1-2; weak D call: TRBD1 (5 bases). Per germline, CDR1 SEHNR and CDR2 FQNEAQ (reference sequence). The CDR3 sequence is 13 residues long. With 3 bases removed from V and 4 bases from J, the gap between germline ends came to 9 bases. The CDR3 loop is CASSLTDSYGYTF. The CDR3 DNA sequence: TGTGCCAGCAGCTTGACAGACTCCTATGGCTACACCTTC.

The J gene is TRBJ2-1, the V gene TRBV5-1, with a possible D match to TRBD1 (6 bases). The germline V gene encodes CDR1 SGHRS and CDR2 YFSETQ. The CDR3 length is 14 residues. V shed 0 bases and J shed 9 bases, with 13 bases lying between them. CDR3 in DNA: TGCGCCAGCAGCTTGGGTCTGGGGGCAACTGAGCAGTTCTTC. Amino acid sequence: CASSLGLGATEQFF.

This clonotype was detected a few times. The chain uses TRBV12-3 or TRBV12-4 and TRBJ1-6, with a possible D match to TRBD1 (6 bases). The V end was cut by 5 bases, the J end by 5 bases, with 10 bases between. The CDR3 length is 14 residues. CDR3 in DNA: TGTGCCAGCAGTCCACAGGGAAATAATTCACCCCTCCACTTT. As protein: CASSPQGNNSPLHF.

The J gene is TRBJ2-1, the V gene TRBV5-1; a weak D match, TRBD1 (5 bases). CDR1 is SGHRS, CDR2 YFSETQ, per germline. There are 16 residues in the CDR3. Trimming removed 5 bases from V and 6 bases from J, with 21 bases in between. As DNA, the CDR3 is TGCGCCAGCAGGCGGTCACAGGAAAATGTAGGCAATGAGCAGTTCTTC. Encoded protein: CASRRSQENVGNEQFF.

This clonotype was counted ten times or more. This chain joins TRBV25-1 and TRBJ1-1; the match to TRBD1 covers 7 bases. CDR1 is MGHDK and CDR2 is SYGVNS in the germline V gene. Germline trimming cut 5 bases from V and 2 bases from J; bases unmatched to any gene: 5. CDR3 length: 14 amino acids. For the CDR3, the DNA is TGTGCCAGCAGTACAAGACAGGGAAACACTGAAGCTTTCTTT. As protein: CASSTRQGNTEAFF.

V usage is TRBV20-1 and J usage is TRBJ2-7; 10 bases line up with TRBD2. Trimming cost V 0 bases and J 9 bases; bases outside gene matches: 14. The CDR3 covers 16 residues. Germline assignment: CDR1 DFQATT and CDR2 SNEGSKA (reference sequence). The CDR3 coding sequence is TGCAGTGCTAGAGATTTTAGAACTAGCGGGGTTAAAGGGCAGTACTTC. This sequence encodes CSARDFRTSGVKGQYF.